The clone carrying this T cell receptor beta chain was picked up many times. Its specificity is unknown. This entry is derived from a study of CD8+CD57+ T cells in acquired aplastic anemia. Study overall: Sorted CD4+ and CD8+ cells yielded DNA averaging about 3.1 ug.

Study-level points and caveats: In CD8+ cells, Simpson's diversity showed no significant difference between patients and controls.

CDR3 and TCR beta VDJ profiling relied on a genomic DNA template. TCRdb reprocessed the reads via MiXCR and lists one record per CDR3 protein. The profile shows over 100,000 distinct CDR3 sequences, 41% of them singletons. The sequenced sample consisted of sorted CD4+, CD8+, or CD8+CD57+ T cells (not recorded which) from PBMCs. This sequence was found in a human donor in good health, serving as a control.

CDR3 sequence: CASSLDEGYGYTF. The CDR3 coding sequence is TGTGCCAGCAGCTTGGATGAGGGTTATGGCTACACCTTC. The V gene is TRBV5-8, the J gene TRBJ1-2; D gene uncertain. V lost 0 bases, J lost 5 bases, and 8 bases lay in between. In germline, CDR1 is SGHTS, CDR2 YDEGEE. CDR3 size: 13 residues.